The rows below give T cell receptor beta chains drawn from one sample of a study of regulatory T cells in long-lasting Graves disease. TCRdb reprocessed the multiplex PCR reads via MiXCR and lists one record per CDR3 protein. This sample has 530,000 or so distinct CDR3 sequences, with approximately 12% found just once. This sample was also put to use in a study of T cells in Graves' hyperthyroidism and ophthalmopathy.

The sample here was peripheral blood mononuclear cells (PBMCs), taken at new diagnosis, from a patient treated with antithyroid drugs. These receptors all come from a man aged 25-45 years with Graves disease. The CDR3 runs from the conserved cysteine through the conserved F or W. D genes are given only for firm matches. Where a row states a size, it is once, few, many or the class of an expanded clone; other rows omit it.

TRBV3-1,NA,TRBJ2-7,TRBD1,TGTGCCAGCAGCCGGACCGGGACAGGGAACTACGAGCAGTACTTC,CASSRTGTGNYEQYF
TRBV7-7,many,TRBJ2-5,NA,TGTGCCAGCAGCTCCCAGGGACCTCAAGAGACCCAGTACTTC,CASSSQGPQETQYF
TRBV9,NA,TRBJ2-3,TRBD1,TGTGCCAGCAGCGTAGGGACAGGGGACGCAGATACGCAGTATTTT,CASSVGTGDADTQYF
TRBV2,many,TRBJ2-1,NA,TGTGCCAGCTATGGACAGGGAGGGAATGAGCAGTTCTTC,CASYGQGGNEQFF
TRBV7-6,many,TRBJ2-3,TRBD1,TGTGCCAGCAGCTTAGCAGGGGGCGAAAGCACAGATACGCAGTATTTT,CASSLAGGESTDTQYF
TRBV7-9,NA,TRBJ2-2,NA,TGTGCCAGCAGCCGTGCCTTGAGTTCACTGACCGGGGAGCTGTTTTTT,CASSRALSSLTGELFF
TRBV30,few,TRBJ2-7,NA,TGTGCCTGGAGTAAAGGCTCAGGCTACGAGCAGTACTTC,CAWSKGSGYEQYF
TRBV29-1,many,TRBJ2-6,TRBD2,TGCAGCGTTGAAGATGGGCTAGCGGGAGTATTTGGGGCCAACGTCCTGACTTTC,CSVEDGLAGVFGANVLTF
TRBV13,many,TRBJ2-5,NA,TGTGCCAGCAGCCCAAAAGCGGAAGAGACCCAGTACTTC,CASSPKAEETQYF
TRBV9,few,TRBJ1-6,NA,TGTGCCAGCAGCCCCCGGGGCGGTAATCGTAATAATTCACCCCTCCACTTT,CASSPRGGNRNNSPLHF
TRBV11-2,many,TRBJ2-1,NA,TGTGCCAGCAGCTTAGGAGGGGAGGAAAGGCGCCATGAGCAGTTCTTC,CASSLGGEERRHEQFF
TRBV20-1,NA,TRBJ1-1,TRBD1,TGCAGTGCTAGAGCCCTGACTGGACAGGCCTCTGCGGTTTTCTTT,CSARALTGQASAVFF
TRBV5-1,NA,TRBJ2-7,TRBD2,TGCGCCAGCAGTGGACTAGTGGGTGACGAGCAGTACTTC,CASSGLVGDEQYF
TRBV5-1,many,TRBJ2-7,NA,TGCGCCAGCAGCGACTCTTTGATCGGAGAGCAGTACTTC,CASSDSLIGEQYF
TRBV3-1,few,TRBJ1-1,NA,TGTGCCAGCAGCCAAGAGGGAGGAGAAGAAGCTTTCTTT,CASSQEGGEEAFF
TRBV20-1,NA,TRBJ2-5,TRBD1,TGCAGTGCTAGAGTCGTAGGGACAGTCCAAGAGACCCAGTACTTC,CSARVVGTVQETQYF
TRBV20-1,many,TRBJ2-3,NA,TGCAGTGCGGACGAGGGGCTCACAGATACGCAGTATTTT,CSADEGLTDTQYF
TRBV6-1,many,TRBJ2-2,NA,TGTGCCAGCAGTGAAGACCGGTACACCGGGGAGCTGTTTTTT,CASSEDRYTGELFF
TRBV27,many,TRBJ2-7,TRBD2,TGTGCCAGCAGTTCCGGGACTAGCGGGTACGAGCAGTACTTC,CASSSGTSGYEQYF
TRBV27,many,TRBJ2-1,NA,TGTGCCAGCAGAACGAGTAGCTCCTACAATGAGCAGTTCTTC,CASRTSSSYNEQFF
TRBV13,few,TRBJ2-1,TRBD2,TGTGCCAGCAGTGGGACTAGCCCACCAAACGAGCAGTTCTTC,CASSGTSPPNEQFF
TRBV7-3,many,TRBJ2-3,TRBD2,TGTGCCAGCAGCCGTAGCGGGAGGGGGGGCACAGATACGCAGTATTTT,CASSRSGRGGTDTQYF
TRBV7-9,few,TRBJ1-4,NA,TGTGCCAGCAGCCCCTACGGAAGGGGTGAAAAACTGTTTTTT,CASSPYGRGEKLFF
TRBV6-2/TRBV6-3,few,TRBJ2-7,NA,TGTGCCAGCAGTTCGGGGAGGAACAGTTACGAGCAGTACTTC,CASSSGRNSYEQYF
TRBV30,many,TRBJ1-5,NA,TGTGCCTGGAGCGCGGACAGCGATCAGCCCCAGCATTTT,CAWSADSDQPQHF
TRBV7-9,many,TRBJ2-5,NA,TGTGCCAGCACCACACCCCTGACTAGTAGGGGGGAGACCCAGTACTTC,CASTTPLTSRGETQYF
TRBV5-1,NA,TRBJ2-1,TRBD2,TGCGCCAGCACAATCGGGACTAGCGGTTTTAATGAGCAGTTCTTC,CASTIGTSGFNEQFF
TRBV20-1,few,TRBJ1-2,NA,TGCAGTGCTAGCCAGGGGAACTATGGCTACACCTTC,CSASQGNYGYTF
TRBV5-1,many,TRBJ2-5,NA,TGCGCCAGCAGCTTGGGAACCCAAGAGACCCAGTACTTC,CASSLGTQETQYF
TRBV5-1,few,TRBJ1-1,TRBD1,TGCGCCAGCAGACTCGGACAGGCCAGTTATGCCACTGAAGCTTTCTTT,CASRLGQASYATEAFF
TRBV5-4,few,TRBJ2-1,TRBD2,TGTGCCAGCAGAGAGCGGGAGAAGGACAATGAGCAGTTCTTC,CASREREKDNEQFF
TRBV29-1,many,TRBJ1-2,NA,TGCAGCGTTGAAACAGGCAACTATGGCTACACCTTC,CSVETGNYGYTF
TRBV7-2,many,TRBJ2-3,NA,TGTGCCAGCAGCTTTAAGAGCGGGCCGGTTGATACGCAGTATTTT,CASSFKSGPVDTQYF
TRBV12-3/TRBV12-4,NA,TRBJ1-2,NA,TGTGCCAGCAGTCCGCAGCAGGGAAAGGATGGCTACACCTTC,CASSPQQGKDGYTF
TRBV28,few,TRBJ1-3,NA,TGTGCCAGCAGTCCGCTAACAGGGAGGGCCTCTGGAAACACCATATATTTT,CASSPLTGRASGNTIYF
TRBV12-3/TRBV12-4,many,TRBJ2-2,NA,TGTGCCAGCAGGGTTCAGGAGGCGATCGGGGAGCTGTTTTTT,CASRVQEAIGELFF
TRBV5-1,NA,TRBJ2-3,TRBD2,TGCGCCAGCAGCTTAGTCAGCGGGGGGCATACGCAGTATTTT,CASSLVSGGHTQYF
TRBV20-1,many,TRBJ2-2,NA,TGCAGTGCTAGAGGAGGGAACACCGGGGAGCTGTTTTTT,CSARGGNTGELFF
TRBV5-6,NA,TRBJ1-6,NA,TGTGCCAGCAGCTTGGCTACAGGGTCGAATTCACCCCTCCACTTT,CASSLATGSNSPLHF
TRBV7-8,many,TRBJ2-2,TRBD2,TGTGCCAGCAGCTTCCTGGGGAGGGCCAACACCGGGGAGCTGTTTTTT,CASSFLGRANTGELFF
TRBV6-1,few,TRBJ2-3,NA,TGTGCCAGCAGAACCGCGCCGGGACTCGGAAATCCAGATACGCAGTATTTT,CASRTAPGLGNPDTQYF
TRBV15,many,TRBJ1-1,NA,TGTGCCACCAGCAGAGCGGGAGGCACTGAAGCTTTCTTT,CATSRAGGTEAFF
TRBV3-1,few,TRBJ1-2,NA,TGTGCCAGCAGCCAAGATTCAGCCGCTAACTATGGCTACACCTTC,CASSQDSAANYGYTF
TRBV20-1,few,TRBJ1-6,NA,TGCAGTGCTAGTGATAGTAATTCACCCCTCCACTTT,CSASDSNSPLHF
TRBV24-1,few,TRBJ1-2,TRBD1,TGTGCCACCAGTTTCTCAGGAGGGGGCGAAGAGGGCTACACCTTC,CATSFSGGGEEGYTF